The 29 T cell receptor beta chains listed next were all sequenced from one sample in a study of Ad26.COV2.S vaccination and SARS-CoV-2 variants. Libraries were prepared by immunoSEQ multiplex PCR; TCRdb keeps only in-frame clonotypes and omits some of them. The sample records 200,000 to 300,000 clones, roughly 88% being singletons. The sample's treatment: some 20 received Ad26.COV2.S at low or high dose, single or two shots; five or six received placebo; per-sample allocation not given. Repertoires come from day 63 after the first vaccine or placebo injection. The sample was peripheral blood, taken in a trial of Ad26.COV2.S vaccine versus placebo. These receptors originate from a person aged 18-60 years who received the Ad26.COV2.S COVID-19 vaccine or a placebo.

V is TRBV7-3 and J is TRBJ2-2; maybe TRBD1 (7 bases). The length of the CDR3 is 14 residues. Germline CDR1 reads SGHTA; CDR2 reads FQGTGA. Trimming stripped 4 bases from V and 4 bases from J, with 10 bases between. The CDR3 bases are TGTGCCAGCAGCTCCCAGGGGGGCACCGGGGAGCTGTTTTTT. Protein product: CASSSQGGTGELFF.

This rearrangement joins TRBV6-6 to TRBJ1-4; D might be TRBD1 (6 bases). Germline CDR1 reads MNHNY; CDR2 reads SVGAGI (reference sequence). This CDR3 contains 14 residues. V lost 8 bases to trimming and J lost 0 bases, with 10 bases between them. CDR3 DNA sequence: TGTGCCAGCCGGGACACCACAACTAATGAAAAACTGTTTTTT. It encodes CASRDTTTNEKLFF.

The chain has TRBV5-1 and TRBJ2-7, with TRBD2 matching 9 bases. The CDR3 is made up of 15 amino acids. V shed 4 bases and J 2 bases; nucleotides not matched to a gene: 7. CDR1 is SGHRS, CDR2 YFSETQ, per germline. CDR3 residues: CASSPWTSETYEQYF. CDR3 in DNA: TGCGCCAGCAGCCCTTGGACTAGCGAAACCTACGAGCAGTACTTC.

This rearrangement joins TRBV11-2 to TRBJ2-7; D uncertain. CDR1 is SGHAT, CDR2 FQNNGV, per germline. V gave up 3 bases and J gave up 5 bases, with 8 bases separating them. This CDR3 has 12 amino acids. The DNA for the CDR3 is TGTGCCAGCAGCTTCGGTCAGAACGAGCAGTACTTC. It codes for CASSFGQNEQYF.

This clone is deemed medium-sized. V usage is TRBV5-6 and J usage is TRBJ1-5; D possibly corresponds to TRBD1 (6 bases). From germline, CDR1 is SGHDT and CDR2 YYEEEE. The V end lost 2 bases, the J end lost 0 bases, and 15 bases lay between the germline ends. There are 17 residues in the CDR3. This CDR3 is CASSLGPGADSNQPQHF. Here the CDR3 DNA reads TGTGCCAGCAGCTTAGGGCCGGGGGCGGATAGCAATCAGCCCCAGCATTTT.

This chain joins TRBV24-1 and TRBJ1-5, with no clear D. This CDR3 has 15 amino acids. In germline, CDR1 is KGHDR, CDR2 SFDVKD. Trimming pared 4 bases from V and 3 bases from J, leaving 12 bases between. This chain's CDR3 is CATSDRDNPNQPQHF. CDR3 nucleotide sequence: TGTGCCACCAGTGACCGCGACAACCCCAATCAGCCCCAGCATTTT.

The rearrangement joins TRBV13 to TRBJ1-2; perhaps TRBD1 as D (5 bases). The CDR3 runs 16 residues. V was cut by 1 base and J by 4 bases, with 16 bases left in between. The V gene's germline CDR1 is PRHDT and CDR2 FYEKMQ (reference sequence). The CDR3 DNA sequence: TGTGCCAGCAGCTTAGACCCCACCGGGGCCCTCTATGGCTACACCTTC. It codes for CASSLDPTGALYGYTF.

The genes are TRBV18 and TRBJ2-7, with D perhaps being TRBD1 or TRBD2 (5 bases each). The germline V gene encodes CDR1 KGHSH and CDR2 LQKENI. Trimming took off 3 bases at V and 7 bases at J, with 22 bases between the two ends. CDR3 length: 16 amino acids. Written as DNA, the CDR3 is TGTGCCAGCTCACCCCAATGGGGGTTGGGAAGTATTGAGCAGTACTTC. Translated: CASSPQWGLGSIEQYF.

The gene calls are TRBV19 and TRBJ1-2; TRBD1 might be the D (6 bases). With 5 bases removed from V and 6 bases from J, the gap between germline ends came to 19 bases. Germline assignment: CDR1 LNHDA and CDR2 SQIVND (reference sequence). This CDR3 is built from 15 residues. As DNA, the CDR3 is TGTGCCAGTAGTGTCATCCGGGCGGGGGCTGATGGCTACACCTTC. It codes for CASSVIRAGADGYTF.

This chain uses TRBV28 with TRBJ2-5; 8 positions agree with TRBD1. CDR3 length equals 14 residues. The germline gives CDR1 MDHEN, CDR2 SYDVKM. The ends lost 4 bases at V and 5 bases at J; junction bases unmatched: 6. The CDR3 sequence: CASSSLDREETQYF. CDR3 nucleotide sequence: TGTGCCAGCAGTTCCCTGGACAGGGAGGAGACCCAGTACTTC. Drawing the rest from reference TRBV28 and TRBJ2-5, the complete variable domain is DVKVTQSSRYLVKRTGEKVFLECVQDMDHENMFWYRQDPGLGLRLIYFSYDVKMKEKGDIPEGYSVSREKKERFSLILESASTNQTSMYLCASSSLDREETQYFGPGTRLLVL.

The chain uses TRBV5-4 and TRBJ2-7; D not resolved. The CDR3 spans 14 residues. The V gene's germline CDR1 is SGHNT and CDR2 YYREEE (reference sequence). V lost 3 bases and J 3 bases, leaving 13 bases between the germline ends. The DNA of the CDR3 is TGTGCCAGCAGCTCGGGCAGGTCCTACTACGAGCAGTACTTC. Amino acids: CASSSGRSYYEQYF.

The chain combines TRBV5-1 with TRBJ2-1; 10 nucleotides agree with TRBD2. This CDR3 spans 16 amino acids. Germline CDR1 SGHRS, CDR2 YFSETQ. V was pared by 2 bases and J by 1 base, with 3 bases of the junction left unmatched. CDR3 coding DNA: TGCGCCAGCAGCTTCAGCGGGGGGGATTCCTACAATGAGCAGTTCTTC. Protein: CASSFSGGDSYNEQFF.

The chain couples TRBV7-2 to TRBJ2-1; unclear D gene. Germline V gene sequence: CDR1 SGHTA, CDR2 FQGNSA. V was pared by 1 base and J by 5 bases, with 12 bases between. The CDR3 is 15 amino acids. CDR3 nucleotide sequence: TGTGCCAGCAGCTTAGGCCAGGCTGGAAACAATGAGCAGTTCTTC. Its translation: CASSLGQAGNNEQFF.

DNA of the CDR3: TGTGCCAGCAGTTACGAGGGACCCACTTATGAAAAACTGTTTTTT. It translates to CASSYEGPTYEKLFF. The chain employs TRBV6-2 or TRBV6-3 and TRBJ1-4; D perhaps matches TRBD1 (5 bases). The CDR3 is 15 residues long. Germline CDR1 reads MNHEY; CDR2 reads SVGEGT. Trimming stripped 2 bases from V and 6 bases from J, with 13 bases between.

The chain has TRBV5-1 and TRBJ1-1, with a weak D call TRBD1 (6 bases). CDR1 is SGHRS and CDR2 is YFSETQ in the germline V gene. The ends were cut back, 4 bases at V and 2 bases at J, with 9 bases in the middle. The CDR3 has 13 amino acids. CDR3 protein: CASSRQENTEAFF. The CDR3 nucleotides read TGCGCCAGCAGCCGACAGGAAAACACTGAAGCTTTCTTT.

The chain joins TRBV7-2 to TRBJ2-2; the D gene is possibly TRBD2 (6 bases). Trimming shortened V by 2 bases and J by 4 bases, and 20 bases separated the two germline ends. CDR1 SGHTA and CDR2 FQGNSA come from the germline V gene. This CDR3 spans 18 amino acids. CDR3 sequence reads: CASSLWGLTGPGTGELFF. The CDR3 DNA reads TGTGCCAGCAGCTTATGGGGACTGACGGGCCCGGGCACCGGGGAGCTGTTTTTT. The full variable domain, in which reference TRBV7-2 and TRBJ2-2 provide the parts outside the CDR3, is GAGVSQSPSNKVTEKGKDVELRCDPISGHTALYWYRQSLGQGLEFLIYFQGNSAPDKSGLPSDRFSAERTGGSVSTLTIQRTQQEDSAVYLCASSLWGLTGPGTGELFFGEGSRLTVL.

The V gene is TRBV2, the J gene TRBJ2-2, with D unresolved. The V gene's germline CDR1 is SNHLY and CDR2 FYNNEI. The CDR3 is 14 residues long. V lost 4 bases, J lost 2 bases, and 8 bases lay in between. DNA for the CDR3: TGTGCCAGCAGTGCGGACCTAAACACCGGGGAGCTGTTTTTT. Translating gives CASSADLNTGELFF.

The chain has TRBV3-1 (or the pseudogene TRBV3-2) and TRBJ2-7; D ambiguous. The CDR3 spans 13 residues. V shed 1 base and J shed 4 bases, with 8 bases lying between them. CDR1 is LGHDT and CDR2 is YNNKEL in the germline V gene (reference sequence). CDR3 in amino acids: CASSQGQFYEQYF. In nucleotides, the CDR3 is TGTGCCAGCAGCCAAGGGCAATTTTACGAGCAGTACTTC.

The chain couples TRBV6-5 to TRBJ1-4; TRBD1 might be the D (5 bases). The CDR3 sequence is 15 residues long. Germline V gene lookup returns CDR1 MNHEY and CDR2 SVGAGI. Deletions cut 2 bases from V and 8 bases from J, with 15 bases between. CDR3 nucleotides: TGTGCCAGCAGTTACGGGGCGACAGTATTAGAAAAACTGTTTTTT. Protein product: CASSYGATVLEKLFF.

As to this clone: The sample has other DNA sequences that encode this CDR3 too. This chain connects TRBV5-1 to TRBJ1-5; D is possibly TRBD1 (6 bases). This CDR3 region has 14 residues. Trimming cost V 0 bases and J 4 bases, with 8 bases left between them. The germline CDR1 and CDR2 sequences are SGHRS and YFSETQ. CDR3 protein: CASSLEGGNQPQHF. CDR3 in DNA: TGCGCCAGCAGCTTGGAGGGGGGAAATCAGCCCCAGCATTTT.

This clone has just a few counts. This sequence joins TRBV28 and TRBJ2-2; 13 bases fit TRBD2. This CDR3 contains 17 residues. V shed 5 bases, J shed 4 bases, and the junction held 7 bases outside the gene matches. Germline V gives CDR1 MDHEN, CDR2 SYDVKM. CDR3 nucleotide sequence: TGTGCCAGCAGTCGACTAGCGGGAGGAGATCTCACCGGGGAGCTGTTTTTT. This translates into CASSRLAGGDLTGELFF.

The gene calls are TRBV2 and TRBJ2-7; TRBD1 agrees at 7 bases. Germline V lookup: CDR1 SNHLY, CDR2 FYNNEI. The CDR3 is made up of 13 amino acids. Germline trimming cut 6 bases from V and 3 bases from J; bases unmatched to any gene: 5. The CDR3 nucleotides read TGTGCCAGCAGCCGACAGGGAGACTACGAGCAGTACTTC. This translates into CASSRQGDYEQYF.

The gene calls are TRBV21-1 and TRBJ1-5; the table's D call of TRBD1 was not tested on the DNA. TRBV21-1 is flagged as a pseudogene. The CDR3 length is 16 residues. The CDR3 DNA sequence: TGTGCCAGCAGCACTTCGGGACAGAGTTACAATCAGCCCCAGCATTTT. This gives the protein CASSTSGQSYNQPQHF.

The chain couples TRBV6-5 to TRBJ2-1; no clear D gene. V shed 7 bases and J shed 4 bases, with 11 bases lying between them. From germline, CDR1 is MNHEY and CDR2 SVGAGI. CDR3 length equals 13 residues. CDR3 residues: CASTPSFYNEQFF. The CDR3 coding sequence is TGTGCCAGCACCCCGTCCTTTTACAATGAGCAGTTCTTC.

The gene calls are TRBV28 and TRBJ2-7, with D perhaps TRBD2 (5 bases). Between the trimmed V and J ends, which lost 8 bases and 3 bases, there was a span of 11 bases. The CDR3 is made up of 12 amino acids. The germline CDR1 and CDR2 sequences are MDHEN and SYDVKM. The CDR3 coding sequence is TGTGCCAGCTCTGGAGGAATCTACGAGCAGTACTTC. Its translation: CASSGGIYEQYF.

This clone showed up just once. The chain employs TRBV5-1 and TRBJ2-3, with TRBD2 matching 10 bases. Unmatched junction bases numbered 6, after V lost 2 bases and J lost 0 bases. The CDR3 covers 17 residues. The germline gives CDR1 SGHRS, CDR2 YFSETQ. CDR3 protein: CASSLLAGPPSTDTQYF. As DNA, the CDR3 is TGCGCCAGCAGCTTACTAGCGGGACCCCCAAGCACAGATACGCAGTATTTT.

This clone was seen only once. This chain links TRBV5-6 with TRBJ2-3; TRBD1 matches at 7 bases. Per germline, CDR1 SGHDT and CDR2 YYEEEE. Unmatched junction bases numbered 9, after V lost 1 base and J lost 1 base. The CDR3 sequence is 17 residues long. This chain's CDR3 is CASSLRQGVGGTDTQYF. The CDR3, as DNA: TGTGCCAGCAGCTTGAGGCAGGGGGTAGGCGGCACAGATACGCAGTATTTT.

This chain connects TRBV4-3 to TRBJ2-1; 9 bases are a match to TRBD2. Germline V gene sequence: CDR1 LGHNA, CDR2 YSLEER. The V segment lost 0 bases and the J segment 8 bases; nucleotides outside the gene matches: 5. The CDR3 totals 15 residues. CDR3 nucleotides: TGCGCCAGCAGCCAAGACGAGGGACTAGCAGATGAGCAGTTCTTC. Amino acids: CASSQDEGLADEQFF.

The chain joins TRBV7-9 to TRBJ1-4; D is perhaps TRBD1 (5 bases). This CDR3 has 12 residues. Germline assignment: CDR1 SEHNR and CDR2 FQNEAQ (reference sequence). Between the trimmed V and J ends, which lost 5 bases and 15 bases, there was a span of 16 bases. The DNA for the CDR3 is TGTGCCAGCAGCCTTTTCTCTGAAGGGGTGTTTTTT. Translated, it gives CASSLFSEGVFF.